Following are 26 T cell receptor beta chains from one sample sequenced in a study of response to subunit inactivated influenza vaccine. TCRdb reprocessed the RT-PCR reads with MiXCR, giving one entry per CDR3 protein. The sample has about 500,000 distinct CDR3 sequences, about 15% seen once. Sequencing was performed on CD4+ T cells sorted from PBMCs, taken less than 30 months after vaccination. Receptors were obtained from a man between 45 and 75 years old who received an inactivated influenza vaccine.

This clonotype was counted once. The chain is built from TRBV12-3 or TRBV12-4 and TRBJ2-7; 8 bases align to TRBD2. CDR3 size: 14 residues. V lost 7 bases to trimming and J lost 0 bases; unmatched junction nucleotides: 5. The CDR3 loop is CASTISGVSYEQYF. DNA of the CDR3: TGTGCCAGCACCATTAGCGGGGTCTCCTACGAGCAGTACTTC.

The chain links TRBV7-9 to TRBJ1-6; D unresolved. This CDR3 spans 14 amino acids. The V end lost 3 bases, the J end lost 7 bases, and 10 bases lay between the germline ends. Germline V gene sequence: CDR1 SEHNR, CDR2 FQNEAQ (reference sequence). CDR3 sequence: CASSLSEANSPLHF. The CDR3 region has the DNA TGTGCCAGCAGCTTGTCCGAGGCGAATTCACCCCTCCACTTT.

The chain carries TRBV12-3 or TRBV12-4 and TRBJ1-2; D remains unclear. This CDR3 has 14 residues. The V end lost 3 bases, the J end lost 1 base, and 9 bases lay between the germline ends. In nucleotides, the CDR3 is TGTGCCAGCAGTTTCGGAGAGGTTAACTATGGCTACACCTTC. Amino acids: CASSFGEVNYGYTF.

This clonotype was detected ten times or more. This chain joins TRBV12-3 or TRBV12-4 and TRBJ1-6; weak D call: TRBD1 (6 bases). Trimming stripped 6 bases from V and 9 bases from J, with 15 bases between. This CDR3 comprises 14 residues. CDR3 loop: CASRGGGVSSPLHF. In DNA, the CDR3 is TGTGCCAGCAGGGGAGGGGGTGTTAGTTCACCCCTCCACTTT.

V and J are TRBV12-3 or TRBV12-4 and TRBJ2-7; 8 positions match TRBD2. The CDR3 extends over 13 amino acids. The V gene end was trimmed by 7 bases and the J gene end by 7 bases; junction bases not matched to a gene: 9. CDR3 region: CASTSGGAGEQYF. In DNA form, the CDR3 reads TGTGCCAGCACCTCGGGGGGGGCCGGAGAGCAGTACTTC.

V gene TRBV5-1 combines with J gene TRBJ2-1, with 8 bases matching TRBD1. The ends lost 4 bases at V and 3 bases at J; junction bases unmatched: 6. Germline assignment: CDR1 SGHRS and CDR2 YFSETQ. The length of the CDR3 is 15 residues. Here the CDR3 reads CASSTTGTGYNEQFF. The CDR3 DNA is TGCGCCAGCAGCACCACCGGGACAGGCTACAATGAGCAGTTCTTC. Filled out from reference TRBV5-1 and TRBJ2-1, the complete variable domain reads KAGVTQTPRYLIKTRGQQVTLSCSPISGHRSVSWYQQTPGQGLQFLFEYFSETQRNKGNFPGRFSGRQFSNSRSEMNVSTLELGDSALYLCASSTTGTGYNEQFFGPGTRLTVL.

This clonotype was counted between two and nine times. The V gene is TRBV25-1, the J gene TRBJ2-1, with 7 bases lining up with TRBD2. The J segment lost 6 bases and the V segment lost 8 bases, leaving 7 bases of the junction unmatched. The germline V gene has CDR1 MGHDK and CDR2 SYGVNS. The CDR3 is made up of 13 amino acids. The CDR3 reads CASSRRTSNEQFF. The CDR3 nucleotides are TGTGCCAGCTCCCGAAGGACTAGCAATGAGCAGTTCTTC.

This clonotype was counted only a few times. The genes are TRBV4-1 and TRBJ1-1, with a weak D call TRBD1 (6 bases). V was shortened by 0 bases and J by 2 bases, with 25 bases between the two germline ends. Looked up from germline, CDR1 is MGHRA and CDR2 is YSYEKL. The CDR3 spans 20 residues. The CDR3 spells CASSQEKRRLRGQSNTEAFF. The CDR3 DNA follows: TGCGCCAGCAGCCAAGAGAAAAGACGGCTTCGCGGACAGAGCAACACTGAAGCTTTCTTT.

The chain links TRBV20-1 to TRBJ2-1; TRBD2 matches 10 bases. Germline loops: CDR1 DFQATT, CDR2 SNEGSKA (reference sequence). This CDR3 region has 13 residues. Germline trimming cut 5 bases from V and 6 bases from J; bases unmatched to any gene: 4. CDR3 region: CSAASGGGNEQFF. The CDR3 bases are TGCAGTGCTGCTAGCGGGGGCGGCAATGAGCAGTTCTTC.

This clonotype was detected ten times or more. The chain carries TRBV5-1 and TRBJ2-1; TRBD2 agrees at 7 bases. With 2 bases clipped from V and 6 bases from J, the junction kept 8 bases outside the gene matches. Germline V gene lookup returns CDR1 SGHRS and CDR2 YFSETQ. The CDR3 totals 15 residues. The CDR3 reads CASSFREEGSNEQFF. The CDR3 region has the DNA TGCGCCAGCAGCTTCCGGGAGGAAGGTAGCAATGAGCAGTTCTTC.

This rearrangement joins TRBV4-2 to TRBJ2-5; a possible D gene is TRBD2 (6 bases). The CDR3 runs to 14 residues. Germline CDR1 is LGHNA and CDR2 is YNFKEQ. V was shortened by 1 base and J by 1 base, with 7 bases between the two germline ends. The CDR3 reads CASSQGGVQETQYF. As DNA, the CDR3 is TGTGCCAGCAGCCAAGGGGGGGTCCAAGAGACCCAGTACTTC.

This clonotype was seen ten or more times. The chain joins TRBV5-1 to TRBJ2-3; 7 bases agree with TRBD1. Per the germline V gene, CDR1 is SGHRS and CDR2 is YFSETQ. The CDR3 consists of 16 residues. The ends lost 4 bases at V and 1 base at J; junction bases unmatched: 9. CDR3 protein: CASSPGQVGGTDTQYF. As DNA, the CDR3 is TGCGCCAGCAGCCCTGGACAGGTTGGGGGCACAGATACGCAGTATTTT.

This clonotype was seen ten or more times. V usage is TRBV28 and J usage is TRBJ2-2, with a tentative D call TRBD2 (5 bases). V lost 3 bases, J lost 4 bases, and 12 bases lay in between. The CDR3 has 15 residues. Per the germline V gene, CDR1 is MDHEN and CDR2 is SYDVKM. The CDR3 DNA reads as TGTGCCAGCAGTTTGAATACCGGGGTCACCGGGGAGCTGTTTTTT. Encoded protein: CASSLNTGVTGELFF.

The J gene is TRBJ2-1, the V gene TRBV5-1; D call uncertain. This CDR3 comprises 12 residues. The germline V gene has CDR1 SGHRS and CDR2 YFSETQ. Between the trimmed V and J ends, which lost 1 base and 7 bases, there was a span of 6 bases. This CDR3 is CASSLIGNEQFF. The CDR3 DNA is TGCGCCAGCAGCTTGATAGGGAATGAGCAGTTCTTC.

The V and J genes are TRBV14 and TRBJ2-1; D is perhaps TRBD1 or TRBD2 (5 bases each). CDR1 and CDR2 from the germline V gene are SGHDN and FVKESK. The CDR3 spans 16 residues. With 4 bases removed from V and 8 bases from J, the gap between germline ends came to 21 bases. The CDR3 coding sequence is TGTGCCAGCAGCCCTCTCGGGACCCTCCGTGACGATGAGCAGTTCTTC. As protein: CASSPLGTLRDDEQFF. The full variable domain, in which reference TRBV14 and TRBJ2-1 provide the parts outside the CDR3, is EAGVTQFPSHSVIEKGQTVTLRCDPISGHDNLYWYRRVMGKEIKFLLHFVKESKQDESGMPNNRFLAERTGGTYSTLKVQPAELEDSGVYFCASSPLGTLRDDEQFFGPGTRLTVL.

This clonotype showed up just a few times. CDR3 nucleotides: TGTGCCAGCAGTTCCCTAGGACAGGGGGCCGACGAGCAGTACTTC. The encoded protein is CASSSLGQGADEQYF. This chain links TRBV28 with TRBJ2-7, with 11 bases aligning to TRBD1. The CDR3 runs 15 residues. Looked up from germline, CDR1 is MDHEN and CDR2 is SYDVKM. The V and J ends lost 4 bases and 5 bases, in that order; junction bases with no gene match: 7.

As for this clonotype: One junction end does not reproduce the germline sequence, and a read error may be involved. The chain employs TRBV12-3 or TRBV12-4 and TRBJ2-5; perhaps TRBD2 as D (6 bases). This CDR3 is 14 amino acids long. This CDR3 reads CASTWGGGQETRYF. The DNA of the CDR3 is TGTGCCAGCACCTGGGGAGGTGGGCAAGAGACCCGGTACTTC.

The chain has TRBV14 and TRBJ2-2; 8 bases line up with TRBD2. The CDR3 has 15 amino acids. V shed 1 base, J shed 4 bases, and the junction held 2 bases outside the gene matches. Germline V gives CDR1 SGHDN, CDR2 FVKESK. This CDR3 is CASSQVAGGTGELFF. In nucleotides, the CDR3 is TGTGCCAGCAGCCAAGTTGCGGGGGGCACCGGGGAGCTGTTTTTT.

The chain is built from TRBV5-1 and TRBJ2-3; 10 nucleotides match TRBD2. The germline V gene encodes CDR1 SGHRS and CDR2 YFSETQ. V lost 0 bases and J lost 2; bases outside the gene matches: 6. CDR3 size: 17 residues. Here the CDR3 DNA reads TGCGCCAGCAGCTTGGTGGGTAGCGGGAGGAACACAGATACGCAGTATTTT. It yields the protein CASSLVGSGRNTDTQYF.

This clonotype was detected ten times or more. The genes are TRBV10-3 and TRBJ2-6; the D is unclear. The V gene's germline CDR1 is ENHRY and CDR2 SYGVKD. V lost 5 bases, J lost 0 bases, and 5 bases lay in between. CDR3 length: 14 amino acids. CDR3 coding DNA: TGTGCCATCAGTCCCTCCTCTGGGGCCAACGTCCTGACTTTC. Its protein is CAISPSSGANVLTF.

The genes are TRBV12-3 or TRBV12-4 and TRBJ2-3; 8 bases line up with TRBD2. The CDR3 contains 13 residues. Trimming at V came to 7 bases and at J to 12 bases, leaving 12 bases not matched to a gene. Written as DNA, the CDR3 is TGTGCCAGCACCCAACGAGCGGGAGCGACCCAGTATTTT. Protein sequence: CASTQRAGATQYF.

This clonotype was detected only a few times. V gene TRBV6-5 combines with J gene TRBJ1-1; 8 bases agree with TRBD1. Looked up from germline, CDR1 is MNHEY and CDR2 is SVGAGI. The trim removed 6 bases at V and 11 bases at J, leaving 8 bases unmatched. The CDR3 totals 12 residues. The CDR3 DNA sequence: TGTGCCAGCAGCCGAGACAGGGGTGGGGCTTTCTTT. It yields the protein CASSRDRGGAFF.

This clonotype was observed many times. For the CDR3, the DNA is TGTGCCAGCAGCTTAGCTAGCGACAGGGGGAACGAGCAGTACTTC. Its protein product is CASSLASDRGNEQYF. J is TRBJ2-7 and V is TRBV7-6; 9 nucleotides agree with TRBD1. J was trimmed by 5 bases and V by 0 bases; bases with no gene match: 5. This CDR3 is built from 15 residues. Germline CDR1 and CDR2: SGHVS and FNYEAQ.

The sample holds a few counts of this clonotype. The rearrangement uses TRBV2 and TRBJ2-1, with a tentative D call TRBD2 (5 bases). Germline V lookup: CDR1 SNHLY, CDR2 FYNNEI. The V end lost 3 bases, the J end lost 9 bases, and 9 bases lay between the germline ends. CDR3 length: 12 amino acids. CDR3 in DNA: TGTGCCAGCAGTGATGACTACGGTGAGCAGTTCTTC. Translated, it gives CASSDDYGEQFF.

The rearrangement uses TRBV9 and TRBJ2-5; D could derive from TRBD1 or TRBD2 (5 bases each). From germline, CDR1 is SGDLS and CDR2 YYNGEE. The CDR3 is 16 amino acids. Trimming took 5 bases from V and 5 from J, leaving 22 bases between them. CDR3 nucleotides: TGTGCCAGCAGTGAGGCGGGCGGACACTCCGGGGAGACCCAGTACTTC. This sequence encodes CASSEAGGHSGETQYF.

The V gene is TRBV11-2, the J gene TRBJ1-3, with D maybe TRBD1 (5 bases). The CDR3 spans 14 residues. Per germline, CDR1 SGHAT and CDR2 FQNNGV. V gave up 5 bases and J gave up 4 bases, with 12 bases separating them. CDR3 protein: CASSRRVAGNTIYF. As DNA, the CDR3 is TGTGCCAGCAGCCGCAGGGTCGCCGGAAACACCATATATTTT.